The source of this T cell receptor (beta chain) is a study of neoadjuvant anti-PD-1 for oral cavity cancer. The CDR3 extends over 13 amino acids. The ends were cut back, 5 bases at V and 9 bases at J, with 11 bases in the middle. Germline-derived CDR1 and CDR2 are MNHEY and SMNVEV (reference sequence). Data came from immunoSEQ multiplex PCR; TCRdb stores just in-frame clones and leaves some out. The table records 6,000 to 8,500 clones, around 77% of them present only once. The sequences come from PBMCs, collected before nivolumab (anti-PD-1) treatment. The receptor was isolated from a person aged 35-80 years with oral cavity squamous cell carcinoma. The V and J genes are TRBV27 and TRBJ1-6, with TRBD1 as a possible D gene (5 bases). CDR3 protein: CASSLREGSPLHF. The CDR3 DNA reads TGTGCCAGCAGTCTCAGGGAGGGTTCACCCCTCCACTTT.